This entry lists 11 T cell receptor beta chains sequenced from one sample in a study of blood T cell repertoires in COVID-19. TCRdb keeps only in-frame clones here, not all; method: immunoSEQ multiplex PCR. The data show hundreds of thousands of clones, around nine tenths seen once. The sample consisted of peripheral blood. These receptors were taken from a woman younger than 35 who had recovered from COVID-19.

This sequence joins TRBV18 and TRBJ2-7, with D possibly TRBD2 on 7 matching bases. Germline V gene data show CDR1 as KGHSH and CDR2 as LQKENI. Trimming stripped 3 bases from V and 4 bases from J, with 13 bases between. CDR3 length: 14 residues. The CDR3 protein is CASSPKGGMYEQYV. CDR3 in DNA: TGTGCCAGCTCACCCAAGGGGGGGATGTACGAGCAGTACGTC.

This CDR3 is CASSGRTGEETQYF. The CDR3 DNA reads as TGTGCCAGCAGCGGAAGGACAGGAGAAGAGACCCAGTACTTC. V and J are TRBV9 and TRBJ2-5; 7 bases map to TRBD1. The CDR3 is made up of 14 amino acids. Losses at the gene ends were 3 bases for V and 3 bases for J; bases not matched to a gene: 5. The germline CDR1 and CDR2 sequences are SGDLS and YYNGEE.

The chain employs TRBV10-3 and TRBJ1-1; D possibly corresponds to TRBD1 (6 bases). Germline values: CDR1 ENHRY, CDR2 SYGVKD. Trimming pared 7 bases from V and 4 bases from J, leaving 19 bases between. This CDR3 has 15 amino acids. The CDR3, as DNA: TGTGCCATCACCCAAAACAGGGTTGGTGGCACTGAAGCTTTCTTT. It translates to CAITQNRVGGTEAFF.

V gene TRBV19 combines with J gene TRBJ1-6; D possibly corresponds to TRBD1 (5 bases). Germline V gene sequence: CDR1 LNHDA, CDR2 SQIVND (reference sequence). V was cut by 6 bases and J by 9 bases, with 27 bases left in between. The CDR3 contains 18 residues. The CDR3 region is CASSHGGGMRTERSPLHF. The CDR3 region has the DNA TGTGCCAGTAGCCACGGGGGAGGGATGAGAACGGAACGTTCACCCCTCCACTTT.

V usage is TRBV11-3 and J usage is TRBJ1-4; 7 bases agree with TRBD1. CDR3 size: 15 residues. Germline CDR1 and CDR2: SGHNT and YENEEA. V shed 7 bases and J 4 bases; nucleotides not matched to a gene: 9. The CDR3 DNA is TGTGCCAGCACCAGGGGACAGCCGTTTAATGAAAAACTGTTTTTT. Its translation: CASTRGQPFNEKLFF.

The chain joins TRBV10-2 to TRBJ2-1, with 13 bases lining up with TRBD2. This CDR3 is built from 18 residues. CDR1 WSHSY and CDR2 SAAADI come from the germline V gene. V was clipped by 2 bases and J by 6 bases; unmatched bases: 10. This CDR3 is CASSEGGGLAGKSNEQFF. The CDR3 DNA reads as TGCGCCAGCAGTGAGGGGGGGGGACTAGCGGGAAAAAGCAATGAGCAGTTCTTC.

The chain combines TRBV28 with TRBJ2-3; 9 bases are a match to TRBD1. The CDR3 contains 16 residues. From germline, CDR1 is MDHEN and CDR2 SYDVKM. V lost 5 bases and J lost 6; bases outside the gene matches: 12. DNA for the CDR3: TGTGCCAGCAGTCAGCGACAGGGGGGGAGAATGGATACGCAGTATTTT. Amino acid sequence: CASSQRQGGRMDTQYF.

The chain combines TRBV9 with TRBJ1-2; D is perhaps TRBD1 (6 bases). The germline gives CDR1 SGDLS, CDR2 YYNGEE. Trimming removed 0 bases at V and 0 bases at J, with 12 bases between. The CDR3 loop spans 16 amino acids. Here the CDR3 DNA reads TGTGCCAGCAGCGTAGATGGGGGCCTGGCTAACTATGGCTACACCTTC. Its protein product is CASSVDGGLANYGYTF.

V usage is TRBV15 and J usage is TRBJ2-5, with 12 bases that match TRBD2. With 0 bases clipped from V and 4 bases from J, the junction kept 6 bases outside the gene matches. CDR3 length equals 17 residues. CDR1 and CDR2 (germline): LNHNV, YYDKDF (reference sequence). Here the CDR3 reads CATSRDGTSGRLETQYF. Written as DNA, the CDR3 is TGTGCCACCAGCAGAGATGGGACTAGCGGGCGCCTAGAGACCCAGTACTTC.

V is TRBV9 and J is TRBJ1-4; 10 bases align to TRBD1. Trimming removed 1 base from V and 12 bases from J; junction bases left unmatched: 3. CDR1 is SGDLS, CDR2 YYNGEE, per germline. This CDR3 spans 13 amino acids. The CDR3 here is CASSVLGTGELFF. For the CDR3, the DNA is TGTGCCAGCAGCGTACTCGGGACAGGGGAACTGTTTTTT.

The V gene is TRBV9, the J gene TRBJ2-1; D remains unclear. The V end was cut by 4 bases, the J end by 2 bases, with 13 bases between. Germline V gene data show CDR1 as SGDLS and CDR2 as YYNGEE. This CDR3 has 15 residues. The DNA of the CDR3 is TGTGCCAGCAGCCTGGGCAGTGGAACCTACAATGAGCAGTTCTTC. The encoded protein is CASSLGSGTYNEQFF. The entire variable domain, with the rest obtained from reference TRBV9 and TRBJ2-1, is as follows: DSGVTQTPKHLITATGQRVTLRCSPRSGDLSVYWYQQSLDQGLQFLIQYYNGEERAKGNILERFSAQQFPDLHSELNLSSLELGDSALYFCASSLGSGTYNEQFFGPGTRLTVL.